The 25 T cell receptor beta chains below come from one sample, sequenced in a study of a mutant IDH1 vaccine in newly diagnosed glioma. These receptors are not linked to any known antigen. TCRdb's table, derived via immunoSEQ multiplex PCR, lists solely in-frame clones and lacks some. The data contain roughly 30,000 clones, 89% of them seen just once; the ten biggest clones take up over 15%. Time point meaning: week 5, during vaccination. Doses consisted of 300 ug of mutant IDH1 20-mer peptide each, paired with topical imiquimod. Sequenced material: PBMCs, taken from a glioma patient whose treatment included an IDH1 peptide vaccine. The receptors stem from a man between 18 and 29 years old with glioma.

This chain uses TRBV6-4 with TRBJ2-1; D possibly uses TRBD1 or TRBD2 (5 bases each). The V end lost 3 bases, the J end lost 12 bases, and 15 bases lay between the germline ends. CDR1 MRHNA and CDR2 SNTAGT come from the germline V gene. The CDR3 is made up of 13 amino acids. The CDR3 sequence: CASSDFDGARQFF. For the CDR3, the DNA is TGTGCCAGCAGTGATTTTGACGGGGCGAGGCAGTTCTTC.

This clone was found once. The V gene is TRBV6-4, the J gene TRBJ1-1; TRBD1 aligns across 7 bases. This CDR3 contains 12 residues. Germline loops: CDR1 MRHNA, CDR2 SNTAGT. V shed 7 bases, J shed 6 bases, and the junction held 5 bases outside the gene matches. The CDR3 region is CASNRTGAEAFF. The CDR3 region has the DNA TGTGCCAGCAACCGGACAGGAGCTGAAGCTTTCTTT.

The chain recombines TRBV7-9 with TRBJ2-5; tentatively, D is TRBD2 (5 bases). The CDR3 is 16 amino acids. Trimming left V 1 base short and J 1 base short, with 13 bases between. Germline V gene data show CDR1 as SEHNR and CDR2 as FQNEAQ (reference sequence). The CDR3 DNA sequence: TGTGCCAGCAGCTTAGTTCCGGGTGAGGGCCAAGAGACCCAGTACTTC. It encodes CASSLVPGEGQETQYF.

The V call is TRBV19, the J call TRBJ1-1; D is unclear. Germline CDR1 is LNHDA and CDR2 is SQIVND (reference sequence). The CDR3 length is 12 residues. Deletions cut 1 base from V and 6 bases from J, with 6 bases between. In DNA form, the CDR3 reads TGTGCCAGTAGTATAGGGGTGTCTGAAGCTTTCTTT. This sequence encodes CASSIGVSEAFF. The whole variable domain, filled in from reference TRBV19 and TRBJ1-1, reads DGGITQSPKYLFRKEGQNVTLSCEQNLNHDAMYWYRQDPGQGLRLIYYSQIVNDFQKGDIAEGYSVSREKKESFPLTVTSAQKNPTAFYLCASSIGVSEAFFGQGTRLTVV.

This clone was counted once. The chain has TRBV6-5 and TRBJ1-1; 8 bases are a match to TRBD1. V gave up 2 bases and J gave up 1 base; unmatched junction bases: 3. Looked up from germline, CDR1 is MNHEY and CDR2 is SVGAGI. The CDR3 contains 15 residues. The CDR3 coding sequence is TGTGCCAGCAGTTACGGCGGACAGGGGAACACTGAAGCTTTCTTT. Amino acid sequence: CASSYGGQGNTEAFF.

This clone was observed a single time. The chain is built from TRBV6-5 and TRBJ1-2; TRBD1 aligns across 8 bases. Germline CDR1 reads MNHEY; CDR2 reads SVGAGI. The CDR3 extends over 16 amino acids. The trim removed 2 bases at V and 5 bases at J, leaving 10 bases unmatched. CDR3 loop: CASSYAPGQGAYGYTF. The CDR3 DNA sequence: TGTGCCAGCAGTTACGCTCCCGGACAGGGTGCTTATGGCTACACCTTC.

The V and J genes are TRBV27 and TRBJ2-7; 10 nucleotides align to TRBD2. Germline CDR1 is MNHEY and CDR2 is SMNVEV (reference sequence). The CDR3 is 16 amino acids. V shed 2 bases, J shed 7 bases, and the junction held 11 bases outside the gene matches. For the CDR3, the DNA is TGTGCCAGCAGTTTAGGTGGGGCTAGCGGGAGAAGGGAGCAGTACTTC. Translation gives CASSLGGASGRREQYF.

This chain joins TRBV19 and TRBJ1-5; the D is unclear. This CDR3 contains 13 residues. V lost 7 bases and J 3 bases, leaving 10 bases between the germline ends. The V gene's germline CDR1 is LNHDA and CDR2 SQIVND (reference sequence). The DNA for the CDR3 is TGTGCCAGTAACTCGATCCCCAATCAGCCCCAGCATTTT. It translates to CASNSIPNQPQHF.

J is TRBJ1-2 and V is TRBV5-4; 7 positions agree with TRBD1. This CDR3 has 13 amino acids. Germline assignment: CDR1 SGHNT and CDR2 YYREEE (reference sequence). J gave up 8 bases and V 4 bases, and 8 bases lay outside the gene matches. The CDR3, as DNA: TGTGCCAGCAGCCCATGGGGGACAGAAGGCTACACCTTC. It translates to CASSPWGTEGYTF.

V gene TRBV18 combines with J gene TRBJ1-1, with D possibly matching TRBD1 (5 bases). Germline V CDR1 and CDR2: KGHSH, LQKENI. V was pared by 4 bases and J by 1 base, with 7 bases between. The CDR3 is made up of 13 amino acids. DNA of the CDR3: TGTGCCAGCTCACTTCAGGGGAACACTGAAGCTTTCTTT. Protein sequence: CASSLQGNTEAFF.

V and J are TRBV15 and TRBJ2-2, with D perhaps matching TRBD1 or TRBD2 (5 bases each). Per the germline V gene, CDR1 is LNHNV and CDR2 is YYDKDF (reference sequence). The CDR3 extends over 15 amino acids. The germline V and J ends were trimmed by 3 bases and 8 bases, with 16 bases remaining between them. Here the CDR3 DNA reads TGTGCCACCAGCAGCCAGAGACGAGGGACGGGGGAGCTGTTTTTT. Translation: CATSSQRRGTGELFF.

This clone was observed a handful of times. This sequence joins TRBV4-1 and TRBJ1-2, with D hard to call. Germline-derived CDR1 and CDR2 are MGHRA and YSYEKL. Trimming pared 4 bases from V and 1 base from J, leaving 25 bases between. The CDR3 runs to 19 residues. The CDR3 DNA is TGCGCCAGCAGCCCGCTAGCCCGAGGTCTTGACCCTTTTAACTATGGCTACACCTTC. Translating it yields CASSPLARGLDPFNYGYTF.

V is TRBV5-6 and J is TRBJ2-1, with TRBD2 matching over 10 bases. V was clipped by 4 bases and J by 9 bases; unmatched bases: 7. The CDR3 totals 14 residues. Germline V gives CDR1 SGHDT, CDR2 YYEEEE. CDR3 nucleotides: TGTGCCAGCAGCCCGGGACTAGCGTCTAGTGAGCAGTTCTTC. Residues: CASSPGLASSEQFF.

The chain links TRBV2 to TRBJ2-7; 9 nucleotides agree with TRBD1. V shed 6 bases and J 0 bases; nucleotides not matched to a gene: 12. Germline CDR1 is SNHLY and CDR2 is FYNNEI. This CDR3 spans 17 amino acids. The CDR3 loop reads CASRGRWDRANSYEQYF. CDR3 bases: TGTGCCAGCAGAGGAAGGTGGGACAGGGCCAACTCCTACGAGCAGTACTTC.

The J gene is TRBJ1-5, the V gene TRBV4-2, with no clear D. V was pared by 4 bases and J by 5 bases, with 21 bases between. Germline V CDR1 and CDR2: LGHNA, YNFKEQ. CDR3 length equals 17 residues. The CDR3 nucleotides are TGTGCCAGCAGCCGCTCTGTACAGAGTATGAGTGATCAGCCCCAGCATTTT. It encodes CASSRSVQSMSDQPQHF.

This chain joins TRBV5-1 and TRBJ2-7; D unclear. V gave up 0 bases and J gave up 2 bases, with 9 bases separating them. CDR3 length equals 14 residues. The V gene's germline CDR1 is SGHRS and CDR2 YFSETQ. CDR3 residues: CASSLVVLPYEQYF. The CDR3 DNA reads TGCGCCAGCAGCTTGGTTGTGTTACCCTACGAGCAGTACTTC. Full variable domain (missing parts from reference TRBV5-1 and TRBJ2-7): KAGVTQTPRYLIKTRGQQVTLSCSPISGHRSVSWYQQTPGQGLQFLFEYFSETQRNKGNFPGRFSGRQFSNSRSEMNVSTLELGDSALYLCASSLVVLPYEQYFGPGTRLTVT.

The chain couples TRBV10-3 to TRBJ1-1, with 7 nucleotides matching TRBD1. The CDR3 is 14 residues long. Per germline, CDR1 ENHRY and CDR2 SYGVKD. Trimming removed 6 bases from V and 3 bases from J; junction bases left unmatched: 7. The CDR3 reads CAIRGDRDYTEAFF. CDR3 coding DNA: TGTGCCATCAGGGGGGACAGAGATTACACTGAAGCTTTCTTT.

The J gene is TRBJ2-4, the V gene TRBV28, with D possibly TRBD1 on 5 matching bases. Trimming shortened V by 6 bases and J by 7 bases, and 25 bases separated the two germline ends. Germline V CDR1 and CDR2: MDHEN, SYDVKM. The length of the CDR3 is 17 residues. In DNA form, the CDR3 reads TGTGCCAGCAGCTCCCCCTTGACCGACTTAAGGGGTAACATTCAGTACTTC. It codes for CASSSPLTDLRGNIQYF.

The chain is built from TRBV10-2 and TRBJ2-2; tentatively, D is TRBD1 (6 bases). The CDR3 spans 16 residues. Germline CDR1 and CDR2: WSHSY and SAAADI. V lost 0 bases, J lost 5 bases, and 13 bases lay in between. CDR3 residues: CASSESAYRVTGELFF. The CDR3 nucleotides read TGCGCCAGCAGTGAGTCCGCATACAGGGTAACCGGGGAGCTGTTTTTT.

The CDR3 is CAWSSGMAGGGDTQYF. In DNA form, the CDR3 reads TGTGCCTGGTCTTCGGGAATGGCGGGAGGGGGGGATACGCAGTATTTT. The J gene is TRBJ2-3, the V gene TRBV30, with TRBD2 identical over 9 bases. CDR1 and CDR2 from the germline V gene are GTSNPN and SVGIG (reference sequence). The CDR3 is 16 residues long. Trimming at V came to 5 bases and at J to 6 bases, leaving 15 bases not matched to a gene.

The chain joins TRBV4-3 to TRBJ2-3, with 10 nucleotides matching TRBD2. Germline CDR1 and CDR2: LGHNA and YSLEER. CDR3 size: 15 residues. V trimming: 5 bases; J trimming: 6 bases; junction bases outside the gene matches: 8. CDR3 residues: CASSTPSGRGDTQYF. Written as DNA, the CDR3 is TGCGCCAGCAGCACCCCTAGCGGGAGAGGGGATACGCAGTATTTT.

The J gene is TRBJ1-1, the V gene TRBV2; 8 bases map to TRBD1. With 3 bases clipped from V and 4 bases from J, the junction kept 4 bases outside the gene matches. The CDR3 loop spans 14 amino acids. Germline assignment: CDR1 SNHLY and CDR2 FYNNEI. The CDR3 is CASSEGGQGTEAFF. The DNA of the CDR3 is TGTGCCAGCAGTGAGGGCGGACAGGGCACTGAAGCTTTCTTT.

The chain is built from TRBV7-9 and TRBJ1-1; no clear D gene. Between the trimmed V and J ends, which lost 1 base and 4 bases, there was a span of 7 bases. The CDR3 covers 13 residues. CDR1 is SEHNR, CDR2 FQNEAQ, per germline (reference sequence). This chain's CDR3 is CASSLVVLTEAFF. CDR3 in DNA: TGTGCCAGCAGCTTAGTGGTACTCACTGAAGCTTTCTTT.

This sequence joins TRBV5-5 and TRBJ1-5, with D perhaps TRBD1 (6 bases). The CDR3 totals 13 residues. Trimming took off 4 bases at V and 6 bases at J, with 11 bases between the two ends. CDR1 and CDR2 (germline): SGHKS, YYEKEE (reference sequence). This CDR3 is CASSPDRSQPQHF. The CDR3 nucleotides are TGTGCCAGCAGCCCCGACAGGTCTCAGCCCCAGCATTTT.

This chain joins TRBV5-6 and TRBJ2-3; D remains unclear. The CDR3 spans 12 residues. The germline V gene has CDR1 SGHDT and CDR2 YYEEEE. V was shortened by 4 bases and J by 3 bases, with 6 bases between the two germline ends. The CDR3 sequence: CASSRTTDTQYF. The CDR3, as DNA: TGTGCCAGCAGCCGCACGACAGATACGCAGTATTTT.